This T cell receptor (beta chain) was sequenced during a study of technical replicates of blood from a few donors. This CDR3 region has 13 residues. The V gene's germline CDR1 is WSHSY and CDR2 SAAADI. The V and J ends lost 4 bases and 7 bases respectively, with 11 bases between them. Profiled with immunoSEQ multiplex PCR; TCRdb holds only in-frame clones, not every one. Of approximately 88,000 clones in the sample, roughly 93% were seen once. The sequence derives from a human donor in good health. This sequence joins TRBV10-2 and TRBJ1-5; possible D gene TRBD1, 6 bases. Sequencing was performed on T cells isolated from PBMCs. CDR3 region: CASSGGQEQPQHF. In DNA form, the CDR3 reads TGCGCCAGCAGTGGGGGGCAGGAGCAGCCCCAGCATTTT.